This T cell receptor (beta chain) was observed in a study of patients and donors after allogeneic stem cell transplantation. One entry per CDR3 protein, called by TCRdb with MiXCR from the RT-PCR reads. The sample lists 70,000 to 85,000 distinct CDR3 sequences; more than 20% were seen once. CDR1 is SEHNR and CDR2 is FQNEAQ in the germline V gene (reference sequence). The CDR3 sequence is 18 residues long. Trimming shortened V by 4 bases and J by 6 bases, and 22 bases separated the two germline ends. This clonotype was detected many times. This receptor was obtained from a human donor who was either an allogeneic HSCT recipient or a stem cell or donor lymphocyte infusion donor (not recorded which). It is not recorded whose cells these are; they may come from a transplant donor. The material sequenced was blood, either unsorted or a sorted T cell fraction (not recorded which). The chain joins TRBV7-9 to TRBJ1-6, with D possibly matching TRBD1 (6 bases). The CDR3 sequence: CASSSWGASTAFNSPLHF. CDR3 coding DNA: TGTGCCAGCAGCTCCTGGGGGGCCTCCACAGCTTTTAATTCACCCCTCCACTTT.